The rows below give T cell receptor beta chains drawn from one sample of a study of blood T cell repertoires in COVID-19. TCRdb's copy holds only in-frame clones and misses some; the assay was immunoSEQ multiplex PCR. Of about 200,000 clones in the sample, around four fifths were seen once. The sequenced material came from peripheral blood. Receptor source: a man in his fifties or sixties with COVID-19, enrolled during active disease. Each CDR3 is given with its conserved first and last residue. The D gene is left open where the match is weak. For some rows the clone size is stated as once, few or many, or as a class when expanded; others skip it.

abundance: .; j_gene: TRBJ1-2; v_gene: TRBV19; d_gene: .; CDR3nt: TGTGCCAGTAGTATTAAGGGGCCCAACTATGGCTACACCTTC; CDR3aa: CASSIKGPNYGYTF
abundance: .; j_gene: TRBJ1-2; v_gene: TRBV18; d_gene: TRBD1; CDR3nt: TGTGCCAGCTCACCCCAGACAGGGAGAAATAACTATGGCTACACCTTC; CDR3aa: CASSPQTGRNNYGYTF
abundance: .; j_gene: TRBJ2-7; v_gene: TRBV5-1; d_gene: TRBD2; CDR3nt: TGCGCCAGCAGCTCGGGGGGACGGACATACGAGCAGTACTTC; CDR3aa: CASSSGGRTYEQYF
abundance: .; j_gene: TRBJ2-7; v_gene: TRBV11-2; d_gene: TRBD2; CDR3nt: TGTGCCAGCAGCTTAGGACTAGCGGGAGGAACCTACGAGCAGTACTTC; CDR3aa: CASSLGLAGGTYEQYF
abundance: few; j_gene: TRBJ2-2; v_gene: TRBV7-8; d_gene: TRBD1; CDR3nt: TGTGCCAGCTGTGACAGGGGGAACACCGGGGAGCTGTTTTTT; CDR3aa: CASCDRGNTGELFF
abundance: .; j_gene: TRBJ1-1; v_gene: TRBV10-3; d_gene: TRBD1; CDR3nt: TGTGCCATCAGTCTGGACAGGGGGGCTCAAGCTTTCTTT; CDR3aa: CAISLDRGAQAFF
abundance: .; j_gene: TRBJ1-6; v_gene: TRBV10-3; d_gene: TRBD1; CDR3nt: TGTGCCATCAGTGACCTGGGACAGGGCGGTTCACCCCTCCACTTT; CDR3aa: CAISDLGQGGSPLHF
abundance: many; j_gene: TRBJ1-4; v_gene: TRBV15; d_gene: TRBD1; CDR3nt: TGTGCCACCAGCAGAGATCGGACAGGGGGAAGTGAAAAACTGTTTTTT; CDR3aa: CATSRDRTGGSEKLFF
abundance: .; j_gene: TRBJ1-2; v_gene: TRBV12-3/TRBV12-4; d_gene: .; CDR3nt: TGTGCCAGCAGTTACAGGGTTAGTGGCTACACCTTC; CDR3aa: CASSYRVSGYTF
abundance: .; j_gene: TRBJ2-3; v_gene: TRBV18; d_gene: TRBD1; CDR3nt: TGTGCCAGCTCACCAAGGGACAGGGCCAGTTTACTCACAGATACGCAGTATTTT; CDR3aa: CASSPRDRASLLTDTQYF
abundance: .; j_gene: TRBJ1-2; v_gene: TRBV30; d_gene: .; CDR3nt: TGTGCCTGGAGGAGACAGGCAAACTATGGCTACACCTTC; CDR3aa: CAWRRQANYGYTF
abundance: few; j_gene: TRBJ1-1; v_gene: TRBV6-5; d_gene: .; CDR3nt: TGTGCCAGCAGTTACTCGGCAGGTGAAGCTTTCTTT; CDR3aa: CASSYSAGEAFF
abundance: .; j_gene: TRBJ1-5; v_gene: TRBV6-2/TRBV6-3; d_gene: TRBD1; CDR3nt: TGTGCCAGCAGTTTCTCACAGGGGGCCTGGCAGCCCCAGCATTTT; CDR3aa: CASSFSQGAWQPQHF
abundance: .; j_gene: TRBJ1-1; v_gene: TRBV18; d_gene: .; CDR3nt: TGTGCCAGCTCACCAGTACAAACAGCCATGAACACTGAAGCTTTCTTT; CDR3aa: CASSPVQTAMNTEAFF
abundance: .; j_gene: TRBJ2-5; v_gene: TRBV12-3/TRBV12-4; d_gene: TRBD1; CDR3nt: TGTGCCAGCTCGGACAGGAGGGAGACCCAGTACTTC; CDR3aa: CASSDRRETQYF
abundance: .; j_gene: TRBJ1-2; v_gene: TRBV14; d_gene: .; CDR3nt: TGTGCCAGCAGCCAACAACAGGGAAACTATGGCTACACCTTC; CDR3aa: CASSQQQGNYGYTF
abundance: .; j_gene: TRBJ1-5; v_gene: TRBV27; d_gene: TRBD1; CDR3nt: TGTGCCAGCAGGTCTAGGGCAGGGGGCGCGAATCAGCCCCAGCATTTT; CDR3aa: CASRSRAGGANQPQHF
abundance: .; j_gene: TRBJ1-5; v_gene: TRBV10-3; d_gene: .; CDR3nt: TGTGCCATCAGTGAGGGGCAGTATATCAATCAGCCCCAGCATTTT; CDR3aa: CAISEGQYINQPQHF
abundance: .; j_gene: TRBJ1-2; v_gene: TRBV7-2; d_gene: .; CDR3nt: TGTGCCAGCAGCTCAGGTCGATATGGCTACACCTTC; CDR3aa: CASSSGRYGYTF
abundance: few; j_gene: TRBJ1-4; v_gene: TRBV4-2; d_gene: TRBD1; CDR3nt: TGTGCCAGCAGCCAACGACAGGGGGAGCGTGAAAAACTGTTTTTT; CDR3aa: CASSQRQGEREKLFF
abundance: once; j_gene: TRBJ1-2; v_gene: TRBV6-2/TRBV6-3; d_gene: .; CDR3nt: TGTGCCAGCAGTTACTCACAAGTCTATGGCTACACCTTC; CDR3aa: CASSYSQVYGYTF
abundance: .; j_gene: TRBJ2-7; v_gene: TRBV6-5; d_gene: .; CDR3nt: TGTGCCAGCAGTTCCCAGAACGAGCAGTACTTC; CDR3aa: CASSSQNEQYF
abundance: .; j_gene: TRBJ1-1; v_gene: TRBV9; d_gene: .; CDR3nt: TGTGCCAGCAGCGTAGAGGGGCTGGGGACTGAAGCTTTCTTT; CDR3aa: CASSVEGLGTEAFF
abundance: .; j_gene: TRBJ1-2; v_gene: TRBV2; d_gene: .; CDR3nt: TGTGCCAGCAGTGAACAACAGGGCGGTCTTGGCTACACCTTC; CDR3aa: CASSEQQGGLGYTF
abundance: .; j_gene: TRBJ1-2; v_gene: TRBV5-1; d_gene: .; CDR3nt: TGCGCCAGCAGCTTGGCGGGGGAGGGCTACACCTTC; CDR3aa: CASSLAGEGYTF
abundance: .; j_gene: TRBJ2-7; v_gene: TRBV30; d_gene: .; CDR3nt: TGTGCCTGGAGCGTAATCTACGAGCAGTACTTC; CDR3aa: CAWSVIYEQYF
abundance: .; j_gene: TRBJ2-3; v_gene: TRBV5-4; d_gene: TRBD2; CDR3nt: TGTGCCAGCAGCTTGGTTGGGGGGGGCACAGATACGCAGTATTTT; CDR3aa: CASSLVGGGTDTQYF
abundance: .; j_gene: TRBJ2-3; v_gene: TRBV27; d_gene: .; CDR3nt: TGTGCCAGCAGTTTAAAGGGCAGGGACACAGATACGCAGTATTTT; CDR3aa: CASSLKGRDTDTQYF
abundance: .; j_gene: TRBJ2-7; v_gene: TRBV27; d_gene: TRBD1; CDR3nt: TGTGCCAGCAGTTTAGCTGAACAGGGGTACGAGCAGTACTTC; CDR3aa: CASSLAEQGYEQYF
abundance: .; j_gene: TRBJ1-1; v_gene: TRBV7-8; d_gene: .; CDR3nt: TGTGCCAGCAGCCTGGGGGGGGTCCCCGGAGCTTTCTTT; CDR3aa: CASSLGGVPGAFF
abundance: .; j_gene: TRBJ1-1; v_gene: TRBV12-3/TRBV12-4; d_gene: .; CDR3nt: TGTGCCAGCAGTTTGTCCGGGACTGAAGCTTTCTTT; CDR3aa: CASSLSGTEAFF
abundance: .; j_gene: TRBJ2-2; v_gene: TRBV7-2; d_gene: .; CDR3nt: TGTGCCAGCAGCTTTTCCAGCTCAGGGACCGGGGAGCTGTTTTTT; CDR3aa: CASSFSSSGTGELFF
abundance: few; j_gene: TRBJ2-1; v_gene: TRBV5-1; d_gene: TRBD2; CDR3nt: TGCGCCAGCAGCCCCCCAATTCGGGAGGGCCGGGATGAGCAGTTCTTC; CDR3aa: CASSPPIREGRDEQFF
abundance: .; j_gene: TRBJ1-1; v_gene: TRBV21-1; d_gene: .; CDR3nt: TGTGCCAGCAGCAAAGTATGTGGCGGGGGCGCCCGGGCCACTGAAGCTTTCTTT; CDR3aa: CASSKVCGGGARATEAFF
abundance: .; j_gene: TRBJ2-5; v_gene: TRBV7-7; d_gene: TRBD2; CDR3nt: TGTGCCAGCAGCCCCTCGCCACGGGGGGGATCGGAGACCCAGTACTTC; CDR3aa: CASSPSPRGGSETQYF
abundance: .; j_gene: TRBJ1-5; v_gene: TRBV6-1; d_gene: .; CDR3nt: TGTGCCAGCAGTGAATCTAACAATCAGCCCCAGCATTTT; CDR3aa: CASSESNNQPQHF
abundance: .; j_gene: TRBJ1-1; v_gene: TRBV6-1; d_gene: .; CDR3nt: TGTGCCAGCAGTGACCCTACAGGGTACACTATGAACACTGAAGCTTTCTTT; CDR3aa: CASSDPTGYTMNTEAFF
abundance: once; j_gene: TRBJ2-5; v_gene: TRBV10-2; d_gene: .; CDR3nt: TGCGCCAGCAGACAAGGACTAGGGGGGACCCAGTACTTC; CDR3aa: CASRQGLGGTQYF
abundance: .; j_gene: TRBJ2-7; v_gene: TRBV24-1; d_gene: TRBD1; CDR3nt: TGTGCCACCAGTGATTCGGGACAGGAGATCTACGAGCAGTACTTC; CDR3aa: CATSDSGQEIYEQYF
abundance: .; j_gene: TRBJ1-6; v_gene: TRBV6-5; d_gene: .; CDR3nt: TGTGCCAGCAGTTACGGGCAGGATAATTCACCCCTCCACTTT; CDR3aa: CASSYGQDNSPLHF
abundance: .; j_gene: TRBJ2-7; v_gene: TRBV7-9; d_gene: .; CDR3nt: TGTGCCAGCAGCTTAAGGTCGGGTCGTACGGGGCAGTACTTC; CDR3aa: CASSLRSGRTGQYF
abundance: .; j_gene: TRBJ1-3; v_gene: TRBV18; d_gene: .; CDR3nt: TGTGCCAGCTCGTACGAACAGCTTGGAAACACCATATATTTT; CDR3aa: CASSYEQLGNTIYF
abundance: .; j_gene: TRBJ1-5; v_gene: TRBV19; d_gene: .; CDR3nt: TGTGCCAGTAGTTCCCCCGGGGGACTGGGCAATCAGCCCCAGCATTTT; CDR3aa: CASSSPGGLGNQPQHF
abundance: few; j_gene: TRBJ1-2; v_gene: TRBV7-2; d_gene: TRBD1; CDR3nt: TGTGCCAGCAGCTTAGCCGGGACAGCCTATATGGGCTACACCTTC; CDR3aa: CASSLAGTAYMGYTF
abundance: .; j_gene: TRBJ1-2; v_gene: TRBV19; d_gene: .; CDR3nt: TGTGCCAGTAGTATAGACGGACAGTTCTTCTATGGCTACACCTTC; CDR3aa: CASSIDGQFFYGYTF